These T cell receptor beta chains were read from a single sample in a study of response to subunit inactivated influenza vaccine. TCRdb re-called the RT-PCR reads through MiXCR, storing one row per CDR3 protein. The sample carries roughly 150,000 distinct CDR3 sequences, under 13% recorded once. Sequencing used non-naive T cells sorted from PBMCs, obtained roughly 47 days after vaccination. These TCRs come from a man aged 50 to 59 who received an inactivated influenza vaccine. Each CDR3 is given without its conserved first and last residue. Fields, in order: J gene, clone size, V gene, CDR3 protein. Not every row has a clone size; where given, it reads once, few, many or a size class.

TRBJ2-1 . TRBV6-6 ASSPLAANEQF
TRBJ1-4 . TRBV20-1 SANWNEKLF
TRBJ1-1 few TRBV5-5 ASSLEARDTEAF
TRBJ2-3 many TRBV20-1 SARRRGYTDTQY
TRBJ2-3 many TRBV5-1 ASRGGKSTDTQY
TRBJ1-5 many TRBV12-3/TRBV12-4 GRGLDIQPQH
TRBJ2-5 . TRBV25-1 ASSPQGQGALRETQY
TRBJ1-2 . TRBV6-1 ASSESSGFGYT
TRBJ1-1 . TRBV24-1 ATSENGRSTEAF
TRBJ1-1 . TRBV7-9 ASSSRVVNTEAF
TRBJ2-5 . TRBV6-1 ATASAGTGETQY
TRBJ2-2 many TRBV12-3/TRBV12-4 ASSLAGSYTGELF
TRBJ2-1 . TRBV7-9 ASSLETGLGYNEQF
TRBJ2-7 many TRBV7-2 ASSWDRSYEQY
TRBJ2-5 many TRBV9 ASSVESGGRETQY
TRBJ1-6 . TRBV25-1 ASSDGQGIRQLSSPLH
TRBJ1-2 . TRBV20-1 SARATRAGYT
TRBJ2-1 many TRBV5-6 ASSPTGLALEQF
TRBJ1-1 . TRBV6-1 ASRADRNTEAF
TRBJ1-5 few TRBV20-1 SARGGTRGQPQH
TRBJ2-5 many TRBV28 ASSNDSGTGGHSVETQY
TRBJ2-7 . TRBV20-1 SARGAIRGASEQY
TRBJ2-6 few TRBV2 ASTQGDGANVLT
TRBJ2-5 many TRBV11-2 ASSLVGGFLGQGVGTQY
TRBJ1-4 many TRBV28 ASSAGGLGEKLF
TRBJ2-1 . TRBV7-2 ASSSPGTRSHEQF
TRBJ1-3 many TRBV29-1 SVTGTGNTIY
TRBJ2-1 . TRBV5-8 ASSSGQLYNEQF
TRBJ2-5 many TRBV9 ASSVGTTYQETQY
TRBJ2-6 . TRBV5-1 ASSLALLGGGTSGANVLT
TRBJ1-2 many TRBV5-1 ASSLDPESYGYT
TRBJ2-4 many TRBV20-1 SARDGQVAKNIQY
TRBJ2-2 few TRBV7-8 ASKNLDRKAGELF
TRBJ2-3 few TRBV2 ASCRRYTDTQY
TRBJ2-6 . TRBV27 ASSFSLGANVLT
TRBJ1-3 few TRBV4-1 ASSQVRGSGNTIY
TRBJ1-5 many TRBV5-6 ASSLAASNSNQPQH
TRBJ2-1 . TRBV12-3/TRBV12-4 ASSLGPGLALPEQF
TRBJ1-1 many TRBV11-1 ASSLGRVFPPSPPTEAF
TRBJ1-2 few TRBV6-2/TRBV6-3 ASSYAAALVNYGYT
TRBJ1-1 many TRBV10-3 AISKGQGAAEAF
TRBJ1-2 few TRBV4-3 ASSQEIQGLDYGYT
TRBJ2-3 . TRBV6-4 ASSELGQGSDTQY
TRBJ2-2 . TRBV3-1 ASSQDSGSWTGELF
TRBJ2-1 . TRBV7-9 ASSPLRGAWNEQF
TRBJ1-6 . TRBV5-1 ASSVVGRRYNSPLH
TRBJ2-7 few TRBV21-1 ASSKRAIAGGCYEQY
TRBJ2-1 few TRBV12-3/TRBV12-4 ASTLTGGLPYNEQF
TRBJ2-2 many TRBV5-6 ASSLGPTNTGELF
TRBJ2-3 many TRBV7-9 ASSPDLDTQY
TRBJ2-1 . TRBV12-5 ASGPGQGGDEQF
TRBJ2-3 few TRBV28 ASSSYWTSGSLSDTQY
TRBJ2-2 . TRBV3-1 ASSQGLLRNTGELF
TRBJ1-2 few TRBV7-9 ASSSTGNGYT
TRBJ1-3 . TRBV3-1 ASSQQVRTGNTIY
TRBJ2-1 few TRBV6-1 ASKTSGGAYEQF